The T cell receptor beta chain described here comes from a study of blood T cell repertoires in COVID-19. Study-level information: The United States, Italy and Spain supplied acute and convalescent COVID-19 samples.

From germline, CDR1 is MNHEY and CDR2 SMNVEV (reference sequence). This CDR3 contains 14 residues. V dropped 6 bases and J dropped 7; count of bases not matched to a gene: 11. This clone has just a few counts. Libraries were prepared by immunoSEQ multiplex PCR; TCRdb keeps only in-frame clonotypes and omits some of them. The sample contains some 250,000 clones, roughly 91% of which appear only once. Material for sequencing was PBMCs or T cells enriched from blood (not recorded which). The chain links TRBV27 to TRBJ2-7, with TRBD1 matching over 8 bases. This receptor was taken from a woman in her forties with acute COVID-19. The CDR3 coding sequence is TGTGCCAGCAGCCCTATCAGGGGGCTCGAGGAGCAGTACTTC. Translated: CASSPIRGLEEQYF.